The 21 T cell receptor beta chains below were found in one sample sequenced in a study of T cells in Graves' hyperthyroidism and ophthalmopathy. From RNA transcripts, TCR beta CDR3 regions were amplified. HTBI primers were the set used in a first-round RT-PCR of the TCR CDR3. Each CDR3 protein is one row after TCRdb ran MiXCR on the multiplex PCR reads. The table includes about half a million distinct CDR3 sequences, about 24% detected once. The sample consisted of blood. These receptors originate from a woman between 25 and 40 years old with Graves' ophthalmopathy.

This clonotype was picked up a small number of times. V is TRBV12-3 or TRBV12-4 and J is TRBJ2-5, with D uncertain. The CDR3 sequence is 14 residues long. Trimming pared 8 bases from V and 2 bases from J, leaving 15 bases between. CDR3 bases: TGTGCCAGCCGGTACGGCAGGAAACAAGAGACCCAGTACTTC. This translates into CASRYGRKQETQYF.

This clonotype was detected many times. The chain recombines TRBV11-2 with TRBJ2-7, with 8 positions matching TRBD1. V trimming: 3 bases; J trimming: 2 bases; junction bases outside the gene matches: 3. The germline V gene has CDR1 SGHAT and CDR2 FQNNGV. The length of the CDR3 is 14 residues. DNA of the CDR3: TGTGCCAGCAGCTTGCGGACAGGGCCCTACGAGCAGTACTTC. This sequence encodes CASSLRTGPYEQYF.

This clonotype was picked up a small number of times. The genes are TRBV5-1 and TRBJ2-5, with D tentatively TRBD2 (6 bases). CDR3 length: 15 residues. V was clipped by 3 bases and J by 4 bases, with 16 bases between them. Germline CDR1 reads SGHRS; CDR2 reads YFSETQ. The CDR3 region is CASSSDGGSSETQYF. As DNA, the CDR3 is TGCGCCAGCAGCTCGGACGGGGGATCTTCAGAGACCCAGTACTTC.

This clonotype appeared many times. This chain's CDR3 is CASTPILLAGELFF. The CDR3, as DNA: TGTGCCAGCACTCCCATCTTACTAGCCGGGGAGCTGTTTTTT. This chain uses TRBV12-3 or TRBV12-4 with TRBJ2-2, with D possibly TRBD2 on 5 matching bases. This CDR3 is built from 14 residues. The ends were cut back, 7 bases at V and 6 bases at J, with 15 bases in the middle.

The genes are TRBV6-5 and TRBJ2-2, with D possibly being TRBD1 (5 bases). Trimming took off 4 bases at V and 4 bases at J, with 10 bases between the two ends. CDR3 length: 14 residues. Per germline, CDR1 MNHEY and CDR2 SVGAGI. The CDR3 bases are TGTGCCAGCAGTTCATCGACAGTCACCGGGGAGCTGTTTTTT. Translation gives CASSSSTVTGELFF.

The J gene is TRBJ1-1, the V gene TRBV12-5; D unresolved. Trimming took 4 bases from V and 1 from J, leaving 10 bases between them. Germline assignment: CDR1 LGHNT and CDR2 FRNRAP. The CDR3 runs 14 residues. DNA for the CDR3: TGTGCTAGTGGTTCCCGGGCCTCGAACACTGAAGCTTTCTTT. It translates to CASGSRASNTEAFF.

This clonotype occurred many times. The chain joins TRBV12-3 or TRBV12-4 to TRBJ2-6; no reliable D call. This CDR3 comprises 13 residues. Trimming took off 9 bases at V and 0 bases at J, with 6 bases between the two ends. The CDR3 nucleotides are TGTGCCAGTAAGAACTCTGGGGCCAACGTCCTGACTTTC. Translated, it gives CASKNSGANVLTF.

In this sample, this clonotype turned up many times. A junction boundary mismatches the germline segment, possibly from a read error. The chain couples TRBV7-2 to TRBJ1-3; a weak D match, TRBD1 (6 bases). Looked up from germline, CDR1 is SGHTA and CDR2 is FQGNSA. The CDR3 contains 15 residues. CDR3 sequence (DNA): TGTGCCAGCAACTTACTGGGGGGCGCAGGAAACACCATATATTTT. It specifies CASNLLGGAGNTIYF. The full variable domain, in which reference TRBV7-2 and TRBJ1-3 provide the parts outside the CDR3, is GAGVSQSPSNKVTEKGKDVELRCDPISGHTALYWYRQSLGQGLEFLIYFQGNSAPDKSGLPSDRFSAERTGGSVSTLTIQRTQQEDSAVYLCASNLLGGAGNTIYFGEGSWLTVV.

About this clonotype itself: A much larger clone is a single base away; this may be a read error. The CDR3 DNA is TGTGCCAGCAGTGAAGGCAGGGGTTCCGGGGAGCTGTTTTTT. This gives the protein CASSEGRGSGELFF. V usage is TRBV2 and J usage is TRBJ2-2; perhaps TRBD1 as D (6 bases). Trimming stripped 1 base from V and 6 bases from J, with 9 bases between. This CDR3 contains 14 residues. Germline V gives CDR1 SNHLY, CDR2 FYNNEI.

This chain links TRBV2 with TRBJ1-5; the match to TRBD1 covers 7 bases. The V gene's germline CDR1 is SNHLY and CDR2 FYNNEI. With V trimmed by 0 bases and J by 3 bases, 8 bases remained unmatched. The CDR3 sequence is 17 residues long. CDR3 protein: CASSEALLGQLNQPQHF. Written as DNA, the CDR3 is TGTGCCAGCAGTGAAGCGTTACTGGGACAGCTCAATCAGCCCCAGCATTTT.

Many counts were recorded for this clonotype. V and J are TRBV6-2 or TRBV6-3 and TRBJ2-6; D is unresolved. The germline V and J ends were trimmed by 8 bases and 0 bases, with 11 bases remaining between them. CDR1 and CDR2 from the germline V gene are MNHEY and SVGEGT. This CDR3 contains 15 residues. The CDR3 spells CASRPRYSGANVLTF. The CDR3 nucleotides read TGTGCCAGCCGCCCGAGATACTCTGGGGCCAACGTCCTGACTTTC.

This clonotype was seen at least ten times. The chain has TRBV7-2 and TRBJ2-7, with 9 bases lining up with TRBD2. Trimming took 8 bases from V and 2 from J; bases not matched to a gene: 4. CDR1 is SGHTA, CDR2 FQGNSA, per germline. The CDR3 covers 13 residues. For the CDR3, the DNA is TGTGCCAGCGGTCCTAGCGGGGCCTACGAGCAGTACTTC. Translated, it gives CASGPSGAYEQYF. Variable domain in full (rest from reference TRBV7-2 and TRBJ2-7): GAGVSQSPSNKVTEKGKDVELRCDPISGHTALYWYRQSLGQGLEFLIYFQGNSAPDKSGLPSDRFSAERTGGSVSTLTIQRTQQEDSAVYLCASGPSGAYEQYFGPGTRLTVT.

This clonotype occurred many times. The genes are TRBV12-3 or TRBV12-4 and TRBJ1-2, with D possibly being TRBD1 (5 bases). The CDR3 runs to 14 residues. V lost 0 bases and J 8 bases, leaving 13 bases between the germline ends. Here the CDR3 DNA reads TGTGCCAGCAGTTTAGCGGACACCTACCGGGGCTACACCTTC. It specifies CASSLADTYRGYTF.

In its sample, this clonotype was seen many times. This sequence joins TRBV6-1 and TRBJ2-5, with 10 bases fitting TRBD2. Germline V gene lookup returns CDR1 MNHNS and CDR2 SASEGT. The CDR3 runs 15 residues. V lost 7 bases and J lost 1; bases outside the gene matches: 6. CDR3 sequence reads: CASNSGLAIQETQYF. CDR3 nucleotide sequence: TGTGCCAGCAACTCGGGACTAGCGATCCAAGAGACCCAGTACTTC.

In this sample, this clonotype turned up a few times. The chain recombines TRBV28 with TRBJ1-2; 7 positions agree with TRBD1. V was pared by 6 bases and J by 5 bases, with 9 bases of the junction left unmatched. The CDR3 sequence is 14 residues long. The germline V gene has CDR1 MDHEN and CDR2 SYDVKM. The DNA for the CDR3 is TGTGCCAGCAGCTCTACCGCAGGGGGATATGGCTACACCTTC. Amino acid sequence: CASSSTAGGYGYTF.

Ten or more counts support this clonotype. A much larger clone sits a single nucleotide away, making a read error possible. The V gene is TRBV2, the J gene TRBJ1-1, with a possible D match to TRBD1 (6 bases). The CDR3 runs 12 residues. V shed 4 bases and J shed 10 bases, with 13 bases lying between them. The V gene's germline CDR1 is SNHLY and CDR2 FYNNEI. The CDR3 loop reads CASSVGGGLAFF. CDR3 DNA sequence: TGTGCCAGCAGTGTCGGCGGGGGGCTAGCTTTCTTT.

This clonotype was counted ten times or more. The genes are TRBV20-1 and TRBJ2-2; D gene uncertain. The germline V gene encodes CDR1 DFQATT and CDR2 SNEGSKA (reference sequence). The length of the CDR3 is 13 residues. V lost 0 bases, J lost 9 bases, and 11 bases lay in between. For the CDR3, the DNA is TGCAGTGCTAGAGATCTGGCGCAGCGGGAGCTGTTTTTT. It specifies CSARDLAQRELFF.

This clonotype came up many times. The genes are TRBV13 and TRBJ2-5; D ambiguous. This CDR3 spans 13 amino acids. Germline CDR1 reads PRHDT; CDR2 reads FYEKMQ (reference sequence). Trimming cost V 5 bases and J 7 bases, with 14 bases left between them. The chain's CDR3 is CASSPRDGLTQYF. In DNA form, the CDR3 reads TGTGCCAGCAGCCCACGAGACGGGTTGACCCAGTACTTC.

A word on this clonotype: A read error may be the cause here, since a much bigger clone is one base away. No conserved phenylalanine or tryptophan is present at the end of the CDR3, so a read error is the likely explanation. The chain has TRBV29-1 and TRBJ1-2; 8 nucleotides line up with TRBD1. Trimming removed 3 bases from V and 3 bases from J; junction bases left unmatched: 6. This CDR3 is built from 14 residues. CDR1 and CDR2 (germline): SQVTM, ANQGSEA. The CDR3 loop reads CSVDRRQGHYGYTL. The CDR3 nucleotides read TGCAGCGTTGACCGTCGACAGGGGCACTATGGCTACACCCTC.

This rearrangement joins TRBV19 to TRBJ2-5, with D maybe TRBD2 (6 bases). V gave up 6 bases and J gave up 1 base, with 15 bases separating them. The CDR3 totals 15 residues. Germline-derived CDR1 and CDR2 are LNHDA and SQIVND (reference sequence). The CDR3 nucleotides are TGTGCCAGTAGCAAGAATGTGGGACTCCAAGAGACCCAGTACTTC. The encoded protein is CASSKNVGLQETQYF. Variable domain in full (rest from reference TRBV19 and TRBJ2-5): DGGITQSPKYLFRKEGQNVTLSCEQNLNHDAMYWYRQDPGQGLRLIYYSQIVNDFQKGDIAEGYSVSREKKESFPLTVTSAQKNPTAFYLCASSKNVGLQETQYFGPGTRLLVL.

To note about this clonotype: As the CDR3 is not closed by the conserved phenylalanine or tryptophan, this likely results from a read error. The rearrangement joins TRBV10-3 to TRBJ2-7, with D maybe TRBD1 (6 bases). The germline CDR1 and CDR2 sequences are ENHRY and SYGVKD. The V gene lost 8 bases and the J gene lost 1 base, with 12 bases spanning the gap. CDR3 length equals 13 residues. CDR3: CAIGSTGSYEQYY. DNA of the CDR3: TGTGCCATCGGATCAACAGGGTCCTACGAGCAGTACTAC.